These 14 T cell receptor beta chains were sequenced from one sample in a study of blood T cell repertoires in COVID-19. Profiled with immunoSEQ multiplex PCR; TCRdb holds only in-frame clones, not every one. In the table there are some 200,000 clones, 80% to 90% of which are singletons. What was sequenced was PBMCs or T cells enriched from blood (not recorded which). The receptors were gathered from a woman aged 18-29 years in a cohort exposed to, infected with or recovered from COVID-19 (not recorded which).

The J gene is TRBJ1-5, the V gene TRBV7-9, with 10 bases lining up with TRBD1. The V segment lost 5 bases and the J segment 1 base; nucleotides outside the gene matches: 8. The V gene's germline CDR1 is SEHNR and CDR2 FQNEAQ (reference sequence). The CDR3 has 17 amino acids. The CDR3 bases are TGTGCCAGCAGCCTCTGGACAGGGGGGGCAAGCAATCAGCCCCAGCATTTT. Amino acids: CASSLWTGGASNQPQHF.

The genes are TRBV7-3 and TRBJ1-3, with D unresolved. The V gene's germline CDR1 is SGHTA and CDR2 FQGTGA. V was cut by 3 bases and J by 2 bases, with 11 bases left in between. CDR3 length: 15 amino acids. CDR3 in amino acids: CASSLGATTGNTIYF. The CDR3 DNA reads as TGTGCCAGCAGCTTGGGAGCCACGACTGGAAACACCATATATTTT.

V and J are TRBV9 and TRBJ2-1; 9 bases agree with TRBD1. CDR1 and CDR2 from the germline V gene are SGDLS and YYNGEE. The CDR3 length is 15 residues. The V gene end was trimmed by 0 bases and the J gene end by 8 bases; junction bases not matched to a gene: 6. The CDR3 region is CASSVVGDRAHEQFF. CDR3 DNA: TGTGCCAGCAGCGTAGTGGGGGACAGGGCACATGAGCAGTTCTTC.

The chain carries TRBV13 and TRBJ1-2, with 7 bases identical to TRBD1. V shed 6 bases and J 4 bases; nucleotides not matched to a gene: 11. The germline gives CDR1 PRHDT, CDR2 FYEKMQ (reference sequence). The CDR3 loop spans 15 amino acids. The CDR3 nucleotides are TGTGCCAGCAGTACAACAGGGGTCCCCCGCTATGGCTACACCTTC. This translates into CASSTTGVPRYGYTF.

In the case of this clone: This same CDR3 is encoded by further DNA sequences in the sample. V gene TRBV7-9 combines with J gene TRBJ2-3; TRBD1 aligns across 7 bases. The length of the CDR3 is 15 residues. Germline CDR1 is SEHNR and CDR2 is FQNEAQ (reference sequence). V trimming: 5 bases; J trimming: 3 bases; junction bases outside the gene matches: 8. The CDR3, as DNA: TGTGCCAGCAGCCCAGGGGGACATTTGACAGATACGCAGTATTTT. Translation: CASSPGGHLTDTQYF. Variable domain in full (rest from reference TRBV7-9 and TRBJ2-3): DTGVSQNPRHKITKRGQNVTFRCDPISEHNRLYWYRQTLGQGPEFLTYFQNEAQLEKSRLLSDRFSAERPKGSFSTLEIQRTEQGDSAMYLCASSPGGHLTDTQYFGPGTRLTVL.

The CDR3 DNA sequence: TGTGCCAGAAGCCTGATCGCATTCAGGGGTAGGACTGAAGCTTTCTTT. This codes for CARSLIAFRGRTEAFF. The V call is TRBV7-5, the J call TRBJ1-1; the table's D call, TRBD1, was not checked against the DNA. TRBV7-5 is designated a pseudogene. The CDR3 sequence is 16 residues long.

The chain combines TRBV6-5 with TRBJ1-1, with D perhaps TRBD1 (6 bases). Germline V gives CDR1 MNHEY, CDR2 SVGAGI. Trimming removed 10 bases from V and 2 bases from J, with 14 bases in between. The length of the CDR3 is 13 residues. CDR3 region: CATLQQGNTEAFF. The CDR3 nucleotides are TGTGCCACCCTACAACAGGGTAACACTGAAGCTTTCTTT.

This chain uses TRBV28 with TRBJ1-5; maybe TRBD1 (5 bases). The CDR3 loop spans 15 amino acids. V gave up 6 bases and J gave up 7 bases, with 19 bases separating them. Germline CDR1 is MDHEN and CDR2 is SYDVKM. As DNA, the CDR3 is TGTGCCAGCAGCCCTAGGGGCCCCGCGGGGCAGCCCCAGCATTTT. Translation: CASSPRGPAGQPQHF.

V is TRBV5-5 and J is TRBJ2-3; TRBD2 matches 7 bases. Germline V gene data show CDR1 as SGHKS and CDR2 as YYEKEE (reference sequence). The length of the CDR3 is 14 residues. J was trimmed by 8 bases and V by 2 bases; bases with no gene match: 8. The CDR3, as DNA: TGTGCCAGCAGCTTCGGGGGAGGGTCAGGTACGCAGTATTTT. It specifies CASSFGGGSGTQYF.

In its sample, this clone was seen a few times. The chain uses TRBV5-4 and TRBJ1-2; a possible D gene is TRBD1 (5 bases). With 0 bases removed from V and 8 bases from J, the gap between germline ends came to 11 bases. This CDR3 comprises 13 residues. Germline-derived CDR1 and CDR2 are SGHNT and YYREEE (reference sequence). DNA for the CDR3: TGTGCCAGCAGCTTGGATGGGACTCTGGGCTACACCTTC. Amino acids: CASSLDGTLGYTF.

The chain has TRBV29-1 and TRBJ2-2; D remains unclear. Germline loops: CDR1 SQVTM, CDR2 ANQGSEA. The CDR3 spans 12 residues. V lost 3 bases and J lost 7, with 9 bases in between. The CDR3 region has the DNA TGCAGCGTTGAGGCCCACGACGGGGAGCTGTTTTTT. Protein: CSVEAHDGELFF.

The chain uses TRBV5-1 and TRBJ2-3; 7 nucleotides agree with TRBD1. The length of the CDR3 is 15 residues. J lost 0 bases, V lost 4 bases, and 5 bases had no gene match. The germline CDR1 and CDR2 sequences are SGHRS and YFSETQ. The CDR3 protein is CASSRDSPSTDTQYF. CDR3 coding DNA: TGCGCCAGCAGCCGGGACAGCCCTAGCACAGATACGCAGTATTTT. The full variable domain, in which reference TRBV5-1 and TRBJ2-3 provide the parts outside the CDR3, is KAGVTQTPRYLIKTRGQQVTLSCSPISGHRSVSWYQQTPGQGLQFLFEYFSETQRNKGNFPGRFSGRQFSNSRSEMNVSTLELGDSALYLCASSRDSPSTDTQYFGPGTRLTVL.

The genes are TRBV3-1 (or the pseudogene TRBV3-2) and TRBJ2-7; 10 nucleotides match TRBD1. The length of the CDR3 is 14 residues. V lost 6 bases and J lost 4; bases outside the gene matches: 6. The germline CDR1 and CDR2 sequences are LGHDT and YNNKEL (reference sequence). The CDR3, as DNA: TGTGCCAGCAGTCACCGGGACAGGGGATACGAGCAGTACTTC. Translated: CASSHRDRGYEQYF.

This chain connects TRBV11-2 to TRBJ1-3; maybe TRBD1 (5 bases). Trimming stripped 4 bases from V and 2 bases from J, with 9 bases between. Germline values: CDR1 SGHAT, CDR2 FQNNGV. The CDR3 runs 14 residues. Here the CDR3 DNA reads TGTGCCAGCAGCTCCGGGGGGACTGGAAACACCATATATTTT. Protein: CASSSGGTGNTIYF.